This TCR beta chain was sequenced in a study of blood T cells in healthy people across ages. The second PCR ran about 6 to 12 cycles with a sample-barcoded 5' primer and J-beta primers. One entry per CDR3 protein, called by TCRdb with MiXCR from the 5' RACE reads. The sample lists more than 650,000 distinct CDR3 sequences; around a quarter were seen once. Germline lookup yields CDR1 SGHTA and CDR2 FQGTGA. This CDR3 is 15 amino acids long. J lost 4 bases, V lost 5 bases, and 8 bases had no gene match. These data also featured in a second study, about T cells of mothers and their children. That paper notes: TCR recombination output is shaped by thymic selection similarly in related and unrelated pairs. Related pairs of mothers and children showed slightly higher, non-significant overlap versus unrelated pairs.

This TCR was recovered from a boy younger than 18 in good health. Sequencing was performed on blood. The rearrangement links TRBV7-3 to TRBJ2-1, with 7 nucleotides matching TRBD1. The DNA of the CDR3 is TGTGCCAGCAGCGTAATCCGGGACAGTTACAATGAGCAGTTCTTC. It specifies CASSVIRDSYNEQFF.